The 32 T cell receptor beta chains in this list originate from one sample, sequenced in a study of blood T cell repertoires in COVID-19. Clones were read by immunoSEQ multiplex PCR, and TCRdb kept only the in-frame ones, dropping some. Among around 25,000 clones listed, about 86% were seen once. Sequencing was performed on peripheral blood. The receptors were gathered from a man in his 70s with acute or convalescent COVID-19.

This rearrangement joins TRBV19 to TRBJ1-5, with D perhaps matching TRBD1 (6 bases). The CDR3 extends over 13 amino acids. Germline CDR1 reads LNHDA; CDR2 reads SQIVND (reference sequence). V dropped 7 bases and J dropped 7 bases, with 14 bases sitting between them. CDR3 loop: CASNPYRAQPQHF. Here the CDR3 DNA reads TGTGCCAGTAATCCTTACAGGGCACAGCCCCAGCATTTT. The variable domain in full, with the rest retrieved from reference TRBV19 and TRBJ1-5, is DGGITQSPKYLFRKEGQNVTLSCEQNLNHDAMYWYRQDPGQGLRLIYYSQIVNDFQKGDIAEGYSVSREKKESFPLTVTSAQKNPTAFYLCASNPYRAQPQHFGDGTRLSIL.

The V gene is TRBV6-2 or TRBV6-3, the J gene TRBJ2-3, with 15 nucleotides matching TRBD2. V was clipped by 4 bases and J by 2 bases; unmatched bases: 4. The CDR3 extends over 17 amino acids. The V gene's germline CDR1 is MNHEY and CDR2 SVGEGT. In nucleotides, the CDR3 is TGTGCCAGCAGTTTCGGACTAGCGGGAGGGTACACAGATACGCAGTATTTT. Amino acids: CASSFGLAGGYTDTQYF.

The J gene is TRBJ2-7, the V gene TRBV29-1; 14 nucleotides line up with TRBD2. V gave up 4 bases and J gave up 4 bases; unmatched junction bases: 15. The CDR3 extends over 18 amino acids. The germline V gene encodes CDR1 SQVTM and CDR2 ANQGSEA. CDR3 loop: CSVAPGTSGSREIYEQYF. CDR3 bases: TGCAGCGTTGCGCCCGGGACTAGCGGGAGCCGTGAGATTTACGAGCAGTACTTC.

The V and J genes are TRBV30 and TRBJ2-7; 8 nucleotides line up with TRBD2. This CDR3 spans 14 amino acids. Germline V gene sequence: CDR1 GTSNPN, CDR2 SVGIG (reference sequence). With V trimmed by 2 bases and J by 3 bases, 6 bases remained unmatched. CDR3 protein: CAWSRGGTSYEQYF. The CDR3 region has the DNA TGTGCCTGGAGTCGTGGCGGGACTAGCTACGAGCAGTACTTC.

This rearrangement joins TRBV18 to TRBJ2-5, with 9 bases identical to TRBD1. Looked up from germline, CDR1 is KGHSH and CDR2 is LQKENI. V gave up 8 bases and J gave up 4 bases; unmatched junction bases: 5. The CDR3 runs to 13 residues. In nucleotides, the CDR3 is TGTGCCAGCGGGGACAGGGTACGAGAGACCCAGTACTTC. Encoded protein: CASGDRVRETQYF. The complete variable domain, with remaining parts taken from reference TRBV18 and TRBJ2-5, reads NAGVMQNPRHLVRRRGQEARLRCSPMKGHSHVYWYRQLPEEGLKFMVYLQKENIIDESGMPKERFSAEFPKEGPSILRIQQVVRGDSAAYFCASGDRVRETQYFGPGTRLLVL.

This clone appeared a single time. This sequence joins TRBV2 and TRBJ2-7; 11 bases match TRBD1. CDR1 SNHLY and CDR2 FYNNEI come from the germline V gene. CDR3 length equals 17 residues. The ends lost 4 bases at V and 1 base at J; junction bases unmatched: 9. As DNA, the CDR3 is TGTGCCAGCAGTGCCTCCGGGACAGGGGGGTTTTCCTACGAGCAGTACTTC. Translated: CASSASGTGGFSYEQYF.

This chain uses TRBV29-1 with TRBJ2-7, with 8 nucleotides matching TRBD1. This CDR3 region has 13 residues. Germline values: CDR1 SQVTM, CDR2 ANQGSEA. Trimming at V came to 2 bases and at J to 7 bases, leaving 7 bases not matched to a gene. DNA for the CDR3: TGCAGCGTTGAACCAGGACAGGGCCGGGAGCAGTACTTC. This gives the protein CSVEPGQGREQYF.

In its sample, this clone was seen once. The chain has TRBV20-1 and TRBJ1-1; 7 nucleotides align to TRBD1. The V gene's germline CDR1 is DFQATT and CDR2 SNEGSKA (reference sequence). The CDR3 runs 11 residues. The V gene end was trimmed by 6 bases and the J gene end by 6 bases; junction bases not matched to a gene: 4. DNA for the CDR3: TGCAGTGCCGGGACAGTTGCTGAAGCTTTCTTT. Its translation is CSAGTVAEAFF.

The chain carries TRBV6-5 and TRBJ1-5; TRBD1 might be the D (5 bases). The CDR3 covers 13 residues. The V gene lost 8 bases and the J gene lost 7 bases, with 15 bases spanning the gap. Germline assignment: CDR1 MNHEY and CDR2 SVGAGI. The CDR3 sequence is CASEGVRGQPQHF. The DNA for the CDR3 is TGTGCCAGCGAGGGCGTTCGGGGGCAGCCCCAGCATTTT.

The DNA for the CDR3 is TGTGCCAGCAGCTTAGCGCGGGTAGCGGGACTGAATGAGCAGTTCTTC. It specifies CASSLARVAGLNEQFF. V gene TRBV7-9 combines with J gene TRBJ2-1; 8 bases agree with TRBD2. V was pared by 0 bases and J by 7 bases, with 8 bases of the junction left unmatched. The CDR3 loop spans 16 amino acids. CDR1 is SEHNR and CDR2 is FQNEAQ in the germline V gene (reference sequence).

CDR3 in DNA: TGTGCCAGCAGTGACGGACTAGCGCTTAACAATGAGCAGTTCTTC. Amino acid sequence: CASSDGLALNNEQFF. The chain combines TRBV6-2 or TRBV6-3 with TRBJ2-1; 9 bases match TRBD2. There are 15 residues in the CDR3. From germline, CDR1 is MNHEY and CDR2 SVGEGT. The ends lost 5 bases at V and 5 bases at J; junction bases unmatched: 7.

V and J are TRBV18 and TRBJ1-1; TRBD1 matches 9 bases. The CDR3 spans 14 residues. Germline-derived CDR1 and CDR2 are KGHSH and LQKENI. The V gene end was trimmed by 3 bases and the J gene end by 3 bases; junction bases not matched to a gene: 2. CDR3 sequence: CASSPGQGYTEAFF. DNA for the CDR3: TGTGCCAGCTCACCTGGACAGGGGTACACTGAAGCTTTCTTT.

This chain joins TRBV30 and TRBJ2-3; TRBD1 agrees at 9 bases. There are 13 residues in the CDR3. Germline V gives CDR1 GTSNPN, CDR2 SVGIG (reference sequence). V trimming: 7 bases; J trimming: 4 bases; junction bases outside the gene matches: 6. CDR3 sequence (DNA): TGTGCCTTCGACAGGGGGAGACCAGATACGCAGTATTTT. It specifies CAFDRGRPDTQYF.

The chain uses TRBV19 and TRBJ2-5, with 9 bases lining up with TRBD2. This CDR3 spans 17 amino acids. The germline V gene encodes CDR1 LNHDA and CDR2 SQIVND (reference sequence). Losses at the gene ends were 3 bases for V and 6 bases for J; bases not matched to a gene: 14. CDR3 bases: TGTGCCAGTAGTATCGTGGCTAGCGGGACGCTCAGAAAGACCCAGTACTTC. It yields the protein CASSIVASGTLRKTQYF.

This CDR3 is CASSIDSNYGYTF. CDR3 nucleotide sequence: TGTGCCAGTAGTATAGACAGTAACTATGGCTACACCTTC. The chain couples TRBV19 to TRBJ1-2; D not resolved. CDR1 and CDR2 from the germline V gene are LNHDA and SQIVND (reference sequence). Trimming left V 0 bases short and J 1 base short, with 3 bases between. CDR3 length equals 13 residues.

The V and J genes are TRBV18 and TRBJ1-2; 7 bases are a match to TRBD1. V lost 2 bases and J lost 3; bases outside the gene matches: 12. The CDR3 sequence is 17 residues long. The V gene's germline CDR1 is KGHSH and CDR2 LQKENI. In DNA, the CDR3 is TGTGCCAGCTCACCAAACACAGGGGCTAGTCAGGACTATGGCTACACCTTC. Its translation is CASSPNTGASQDYGYTF.

The gene calls are TRBV24-1 and TRBJ2-2; no definite D call. The V gene lost 1 base and the J gene lost 7 bases, with 6 bases spanning the gap. The CDR3 spans 13 residues. Germline V gene sequence: CDR1 KGHDR, CDR2 SFDVKD. The CDR3 sequence: CATSDFALGELFF. CDR3 DNA: TGTGCCACCAGTGATTTCGCACTCGGGGAGCTGTTTTTT.

This chain links TRBV10-2 with TRBJ1-2; D might be TRBD1 (5 bases). Germline V gives CDR1 WSHSY, CDR2 SAAADI. V was clipped by 0 bases and J by 6 bases, with 11 bases between them. CDR3 size: 14 residues. The CDR3 spells CASSESPGVDGYTF. The CDR3, as DNA: TGCGCCAGCAGTGAGTCGCCGGGGGTTGATGGCTACACCTTC.

In this sample, this clone turned up a few times. The V and J genes are TRBV7-2 and TRBJ2-7; 7 positions agree with TRBD1. CDR3 size: 14 residues. Trimming at V came to 1 base and at J to 4 bases, leaving 4 bases not matched to a gene. Germline V lookup: CDR1 SGHTA, CDR2 FQGNSA. The CDR3 reads CASSLGGGAYEQYF. The CDR3 coding sequence is TGTGCCAGCAGCTTAGGAGGGGGCGCTTACGAGCAGTACTTC.

The rearrangement uses TRBV27 and TRBJ2-2, with TRBD1 matching over 7 bases. The CDR3 contains 16 residues. CDR1 and CDR2 from the germline V gene are MNHEY and SMNVEV (reference sequence). Unmatched junction bases numbered 12, after V lost 5 bases and J lost 6 bases. The CDR3 protein is CASSPEDRNSAGELFF. CDR3 coding DNA: TGTGCCAGCAGTCCGGAGGACAGGAATTCTGCCGGGGAGCTGTTTTTT.

The chain uses TRBV2 and TRBJ1-5; TRBD1 is a possible D gene (5 bases). The ends were cut back, 6 bases at V and 6 bases at J, with 9 bases in the middle. The CDR3 totals 12 residues. Germline assignment: CDR1 SNHLY and CDR2 FYNNEI. CDR3 DNA: TGTGCCAGCAGCGGGGGGGGTCAGCCCCAGCATTTT. Its translation: CASSGGGQPQHF.

This clone rates as medium-sized. The DNA of the CDR3 is TGTGCCAGCTATGGGACTAGCGGGGTCACAGATACGCAGTATTTT. This encodes CASYGTSGVTDTQYF. The gene calls are TRBV2 and TRBJ2-3; 13 bases line up with TRBD2. CDR1 SNHLY and CDR2 FYNNEI come from the germline V gene. After removal of 8 bases from V and 2 bases from J, the junction contained 4 bases not matched to a gene. The CDR3 runs to 15 residues. Variable domain in full (rest from reference TRBV2 and TRBJ2-3): EPEVTQTPSHQVTQMGQEVILRCVPISNHLYFYWYRQILGQKVEFLVSFYNNEISEKSEIFDDQFSVERPDGSNFTLKIRSTKLEDSAMYFCASYGTSGVTDTQYFGPGTRLTVL.

V gene TRBV19 combines with J gene TRBJ1-5; maybe TRBD1 (5 bases). With 5 bases removed from V and 7 bases from J, the gap between germline ends came to 24 bases. The CDR3 spans 17 residues. Germline CDR1 LNHDA, CDR2 SQIVND (reference sequence). The CDR3 DNA reads as TGTGCCAGTAGTGCCCGCGTTTGGGGCAAGGGTTGGCAGCCCCAGCATTTT. This encodes CASSARVWGKGWQPQHF.

This clone was counted a single time. The V and J genes are TRBV4-1 and TRBJ1-5; maybe TRBD1 (5 bases). The CDR3 extends over 17 amino acids. Germline V gene lookup returns CDR1 MGHRA and CDR2 YSYEKL. V was trimmed by 1 base and J by 2 bases, leaving 15 bases between them. The CDR3, as DNA: TGCGCCAGCAGCCAAGTGGGGGGACGGGATCGCAATCAGCCCCAGCATTTT. This gives the protein CASSQVGGRDRNQPQHF.

The chain is built from TRBV5-6 and TRBJ2-7, with a tentative D call TRBD2 (7 bases). The V end lost 1 base, the J end lost 10 bases, and 21 bases lay between the germline ends. Germline V gene data show CDR1 as SGHDT and CDR2 as YYEEEE. This CDR3 contains 15 residues. CDR3 amino acids: CASSLPPGYRGGQYF. CDR3 DNA sequence: TGTGCCAGCAGCTTGCCCCCGGGGTACCGCGGGGGCCAGTACTTC.

The rearrangement joins TRBV6-2 or TRBV6-3 to TRBJ1-5; 9 nucleotides match TRBD1. The CDR3 sequence is 16 residues long. J was trimmed by 6 bases and V by 6 bases; bases with no gene match: 12. From germline, CDR1 is MNHEY and CDR2 SVGEGT. CDR3 protein: CASSRAWDREGQPQHF. The CDR3 nucleotides are TGTGCCAGCAGCCGAGCGTGGGACAGGGAGGGTCAGCCCCAGCATTTT.

This clone was counted between two and nine times. The genes are TRBV6-2 or TRBV6-3 and TRBJ1-2; TRBD1 aligns across 12 bases. V shed 5 bases and J 8 bases; nucleotides not matched to a gene: 12. The CDR3 consists of 16 residues. The germline CDR1 and CDR2 sequences are MNHEY and SVGEGT. The CDR3 DNA reads as TGTGCCAGCAGTGCATTCCGGGACAGGGGGCCTGGGGGCTACACCTTC. Protein sequence: CASSAFRDRGPGGYTF.

The chain is built from TRBV11-3 and TRBJ2-3, with D perhaps matching TRBD1 (5 bases). Trimming cost V 4 bases and J 6 bases, with 14 bases left between them. This CDR3 is built from 14 residues. Germline loops: CDR1 SGHNT, CDR2 YENEEA. In DNA, the CDR3 is TGTGCCAGCAGCTCACCAAGACAGCTTGATACGCAGTATTTT. This gives the protein CASSSPRQLDTQYF.

This clone was observed a single time. V usage is TRBV5-1 and J usage is TRBJ1-6; D unclear. CDR1 SGHRS and CDR2 YFSETQ come from the germline V gene. Between the trimmed V and J ends, which lost 0 bases and 8 bases, there was a span of 6 bases. CDR3 length: 13 residues. The CDR3 reads CASSLGRDSPLHF. DNA for the CDR3: TGCGCCAGCAGCTTGGGGCGGGATTCACCCCTCCACTTT. Variable domain in full (rest from reference TRBV5-1 and TRBJ1-6): KAGVTQTPRYLIKTRGQQVTLSCSPISGHRSVSWYQQTPGQGLQFLFEYFSETQRNKGNFPGRFSGRQFSNSRSEMNVSTLELGDSALYLCASSLGRDSPLHFGNGTRLTVT.

The DNA for the CDR3 is TGTGCCAGCAGCCCATCCCCCGGGGTTGGAGGGGGGGCCAACGTCCTGACTTTC. This codes for CASSPSPGVGGGANVLTF. This chain connects TRBV7-3 to TRBJ2-6; D is possibly TRBD2 (6 bases). V gave up 5 bases and J gave up 4 bases, with 21 bases separating them. Germline V gene data show CDR1 as SGHTA and CDR2 as FQGTGA. This CDR3 is 18 amino acids long.

This sequence joins TRBV7-8 and TRBJ1-5; 7 bases line up with TRBD1. CDR3 length equals 14 residues. J lost 5 bases, V lost 6 bases, and 7 bases had no gene match. CDR1 and CDR2 from the germline V gene are SGHVS and FQNEAQ. The CDR3 sequence: CASSLDRTDQPQHF. The CDR3 DNA reads TGTGCCAGCAGTTTGGACAGGACAGATCAGCCCCAGCATTTT. The whole variable domain, filled in from reference TRBV7-8 and TRBJ1-5, reads GAGVSQSPRYKVAKRGQDVALRCDPISGHVSLFWYQQALGQGPEFLTYFQNEAQLDKSGLPSDRFFAERPEGSVSTLKIQRTQQEDSAVYLCASSLDRTDQPQHFGDGTRLSIL.

The chain uses TRBV5-1 and TRBJ1-2; no firm D call. From germline, CDR1 is SGHRS and CDR2 YFSETQ. The V end was cut by 0 bases, the J end by 9 bases, with 9 bases between. The CDR3 extends over 12 amino acids. Here the CDR3 reads CASSLVGISYTF. The CDR3 region has the DNA TGCGCCAGCAGCTTGGTTGGCATTAGCTACACCTTC.